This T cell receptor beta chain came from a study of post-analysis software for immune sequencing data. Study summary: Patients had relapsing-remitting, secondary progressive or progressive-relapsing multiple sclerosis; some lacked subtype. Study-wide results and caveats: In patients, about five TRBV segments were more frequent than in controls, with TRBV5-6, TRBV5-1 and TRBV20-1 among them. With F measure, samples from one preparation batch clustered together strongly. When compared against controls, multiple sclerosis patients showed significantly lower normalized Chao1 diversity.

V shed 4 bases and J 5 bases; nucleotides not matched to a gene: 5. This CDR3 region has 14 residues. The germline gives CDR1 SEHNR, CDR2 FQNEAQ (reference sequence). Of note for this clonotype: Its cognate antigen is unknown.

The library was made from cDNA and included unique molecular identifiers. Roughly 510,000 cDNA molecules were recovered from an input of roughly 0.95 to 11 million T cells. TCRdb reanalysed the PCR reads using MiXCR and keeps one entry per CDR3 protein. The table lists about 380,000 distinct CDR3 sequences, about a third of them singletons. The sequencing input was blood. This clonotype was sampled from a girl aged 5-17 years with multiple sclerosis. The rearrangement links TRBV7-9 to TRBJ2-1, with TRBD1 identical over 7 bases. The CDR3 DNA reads TGTGCCAGCAGCTCACAGGGGTTTGACAATGAGCAGTTCTTC. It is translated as CASSSQGFDNEQFF. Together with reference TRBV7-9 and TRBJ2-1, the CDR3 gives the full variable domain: DTGVSQNPRHKITKRGQNVTFRCDPISEHNRLYWYRQTLGQGPEFLTYFQNEAQLEKSRLLSDRFSAERPKGSFSTLEIQRTEQGDSAMYLCASSSQGFDNEQFFGPGTRLTVL.